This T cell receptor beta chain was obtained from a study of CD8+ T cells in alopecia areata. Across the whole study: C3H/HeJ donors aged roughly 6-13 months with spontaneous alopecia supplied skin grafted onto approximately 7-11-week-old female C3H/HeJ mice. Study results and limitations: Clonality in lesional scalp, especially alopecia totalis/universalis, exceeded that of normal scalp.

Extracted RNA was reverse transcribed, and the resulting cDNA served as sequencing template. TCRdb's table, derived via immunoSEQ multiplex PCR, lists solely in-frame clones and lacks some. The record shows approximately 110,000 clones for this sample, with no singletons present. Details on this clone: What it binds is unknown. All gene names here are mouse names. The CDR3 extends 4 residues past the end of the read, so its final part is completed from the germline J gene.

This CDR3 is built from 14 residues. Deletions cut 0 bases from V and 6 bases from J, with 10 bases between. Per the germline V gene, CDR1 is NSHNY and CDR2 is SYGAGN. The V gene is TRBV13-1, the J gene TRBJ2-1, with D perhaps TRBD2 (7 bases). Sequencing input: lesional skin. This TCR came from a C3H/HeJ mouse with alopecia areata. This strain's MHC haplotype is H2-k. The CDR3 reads CASSDGGARAEQFF. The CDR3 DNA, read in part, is TGTGCCAGCAGTGATGGGGGGGCGCGTGCT.